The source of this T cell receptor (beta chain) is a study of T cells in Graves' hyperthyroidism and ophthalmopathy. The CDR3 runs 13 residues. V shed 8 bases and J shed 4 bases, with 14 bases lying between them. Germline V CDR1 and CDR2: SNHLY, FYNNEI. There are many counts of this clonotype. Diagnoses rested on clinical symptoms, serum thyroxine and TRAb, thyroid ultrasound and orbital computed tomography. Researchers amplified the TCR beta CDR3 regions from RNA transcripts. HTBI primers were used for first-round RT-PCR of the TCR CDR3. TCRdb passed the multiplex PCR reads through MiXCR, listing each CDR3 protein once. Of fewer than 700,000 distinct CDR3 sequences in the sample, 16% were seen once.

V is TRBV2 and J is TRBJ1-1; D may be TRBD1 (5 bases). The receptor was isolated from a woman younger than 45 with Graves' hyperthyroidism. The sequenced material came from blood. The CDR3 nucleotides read TGTGCCAGCGGGGCCCCCGGGGGCACTGAAGCTTTCTTT. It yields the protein CASGAPGGTEAFF. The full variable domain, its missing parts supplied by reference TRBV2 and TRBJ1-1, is EPEVTQTPSHQVTQMGQEVILRCVPISNHLYFYWYRQILGQKVEFLVSFYNNEISEKSEIFDDQFSVERPDGSNFTLKIRSTKLEDSAMYFCASGAPGGTEAFFGQGTRLTVV.